The 11 T cell receptor delta chains presented below share a single source sample, sequenced in a study of gamma-delta chains in newborns, infants, children. TCRdb reprocessed the reads using CATT. The repertoire has about 11,000 delta-chain clones, about 8.7% of them found once; the top ten carry more than 3.5%. Sample: blood. These receptors came from a child who was a newborn, infant or young child, either healthy, febrile or measles-vaccinated (not recorded which).

This clone ranks as medium-sized. The chain employs TRDV2 and TRDJ3, with D tentatively TRDD3 (6 bases). The V and J ends lost 1 base and 0 bases respectively, with 21 bases between them. The CDR3 has 21 amino acids. CDR1 GEAIGNYY and CDR2 EKD come from the germline V gene. The chain's CDR3 is CACDTPGIAGEPSWDTRQMFF. The CDR3 DNA reads as TGTGCCTGTGACACTCCGGGTATTGCTGGGGAACCCTCCTGGGACACCCGACAGATGTTTTTC.

This clone has just a few counts. The chain recombines TRDV2 with TRDJ1; 9 bases line up with TRDD3. The V gene end was trimmed by 0 bases and the J gene end by 4 bases; junction bases not matched to a gene: 14. The CDR3 totals 18 residues. Germline CDR1 is GEAIGNYY and CDR2 is EKD. CDR3 in amino acids: CACDTVPMRGYGIDKLIF. CDR3 coding DNA: TGTGCCTGTGACACCGTGCCGATGAGGGGATACGGGATCGATAAACTCATCTTT.

This clone was observed a few times. V gene TRDV2 combines with J gene TRDJ1; 7 nucleotides line up with TRDD3. The CDR3 extends over 14 amino acids. The junction had 12 bases not matched to a gene; V was cut back by 5 bases and J by 7 bases. Per the germline V gene, CDR1 is GEAIGNYY and CDR2 is EKD. CDR3 in DNA: TGTGCCTGTGTTCCAGTGGGGGACTTCGGTAAACTCATCTTT. It is translated as CACVPVGDFGKLIF.

This chain links TRDV2 with TRDJ1, with TRDD3 as a possible D gene (6 bases). In the absence of a J gene in TCRdb, the DNA was matched to germline to assign it here. V lost 1 base, J lost 0 bases, and 14 bases lay in between. Germline CDR1 is GEAIGNYY and CDR2 is EKD. This CDR3 has 16 amino acids. Written as DNA, the CDR3 is TGTGCCTGTGACACGATTGGGGGGTCGTACACCGATAAACTCATCTTT. It specifies CACDTIGGSYTDKLIF.

In the case of this clone: This may be a read error: a much more frequent sequence differs by one nucleotide. Other DNA sequences in the same sample also yield this CDR3. J is TRDJ1 and V is TRDV2; 8 bases map to TRDD3. Germline V gene lookup returns CDR1 GEAIGNYY and CDR2 EKD. The CDR3 consists of 16 residues. CDR3 region: CACDTVGGSDTDKLIF. DNA for the CDR3: TGTGCTTGTGACACCGTTGGGGGATCGGACACCGATAAACTCATCTTT.

This clone was found a few times. Given a much more abundant clone one base away, this may be a read error. The chain has TRDV2 and TRDJ1; weak D call: TRDD3 (6 bases). Germline CDR1 and CDR2: GEAIGNYY and EKD. CDR3 length: 14 amino acids. This chain's CDR3 is CARDTVGDTDKLIF. The CDR3, as DNA: TGTGCCCGTGACACCGTGGGGGACACCGATAAACTCATCTTT.

V usage is TRDV2 and J usage is TRDJ1, with 9 bases lining up with TRDD3. Assignment of the J gene here rests on matching the DNA to germline, because TCRdb gives none. The CDR3 sequence is 18 residues long. Losses at the gene ends were 1 base for V and 9 bases for J; bases not matched to a gene: 20. Germline lookup yields CDR1 GEAIGNYY and CDR2 EKD. The CDR3 bases are TGTGCCTGTGACACGTTACTGGGGGACAGCGCGGGAATACACGAACTCATCTTT. Translation: CACDTLLGDSAGIHELIF.

This clone has only a few counts. The sample contains more than one DNA sequence encoding this CDR3. The chain couples TRDV2 to TRDJ1; D is unresolved. This CDR3 has 16 residues. The germline V gene has CDR1 GEAIGNYY and CDR2 EKD. Trimming took 1 base from V and 0 from J, leaving 14 bases between them. CDR3 DNA sequence: TGTGCCTGTGACACGATCGGCACCAAACACACCGATAAACTCATCTTT. This codes for CACDTIGTKHTDKLIF.

The CDR3 loop is CACDPVGARGIPTYTDKLIF. CDR3 DNA: TGTGCCTGTGACCCCGTCGGAGCACGGGGGATACCCACGTACACCGATAAACTCATCTTT. The chain combines TRDV2 with TRDJ1; 9 bases line up with TRDD3. J was trimmed by 0 bases and V by 3 bases; bases with no gene match: 19. CDR3 size: 20 residues. From germline, CDR1 is GEAIGNYY and CDR2 EKD.

This clone occurred a few times. The gene calls are TRDV1 and TRDJ3; D gene unclear. This CDR3 contains 14 residues. Germline V lookup: CDR1 TSWWSYY, CDR2 QGS. V lost 6 bases and J 2 bases, leaving 5 bases between the germline ends. The CDR3 reads CALGQPWDTRQMFF. The CDR3 DNA reads TGTGCTCTTGGCCAACCCTGGGACACCCGACAGATGTTTTTC.

Regarding this clone: At one end the junction does not follow the germline gene, possibly because of a read error. The chain joins TRDV2 to TRDJ1, with 10 positions matching TRDD3. Germline V gene lookup returns CDR1 GEAIGNYY and CDR2 EKD. This CDR3 is built from 18 residues. The CDR3 region is CARDAMEGGYALTDKLIF. The CDR3 nucleotides are TGTGCCCGTGACGCCATGGAAGGGGGATACGCCCTCACCGATAAACTCATCTTT.